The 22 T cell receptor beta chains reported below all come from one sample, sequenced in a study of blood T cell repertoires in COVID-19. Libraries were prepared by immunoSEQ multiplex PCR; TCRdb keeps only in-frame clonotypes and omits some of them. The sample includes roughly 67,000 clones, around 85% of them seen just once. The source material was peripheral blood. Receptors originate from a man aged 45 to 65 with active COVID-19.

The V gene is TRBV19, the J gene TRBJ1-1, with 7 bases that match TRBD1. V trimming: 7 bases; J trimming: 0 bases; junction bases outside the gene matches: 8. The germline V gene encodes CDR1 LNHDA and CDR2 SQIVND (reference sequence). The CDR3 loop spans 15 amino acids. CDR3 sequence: CASKNKQGLNTEAFF. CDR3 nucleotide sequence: TGTGCCAGTAAAAATAAACAGGGGTTGAACACTGAAGCTTTCTTT.

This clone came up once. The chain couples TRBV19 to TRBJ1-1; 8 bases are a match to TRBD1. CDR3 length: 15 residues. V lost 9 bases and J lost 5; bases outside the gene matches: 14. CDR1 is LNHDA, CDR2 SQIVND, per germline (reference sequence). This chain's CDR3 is CASARGQGARTEAFF. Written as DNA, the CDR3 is TGTGCCAGCGCGAGGGGGCAGGGGGCGAGGACTGAAGCTTTCTTT.

The CDR3 nucleotides read TGCGCCAGCAGCGATACCGGGACATCGAACACTGAAGCTTTCTTT. It is translated as CASSDTGTSNTEAFF. This chain links TRBV5-1 with TRBJ1-1, with a possible D match to TRBD1 (6 bases). CDR3 size: 15 residues. Germline lookup yields CDR1 SGHRS and CDR2 YFSETQ. The ends were cut back, 4 bases at V and 1 base at J, with 14 bases in the middle.

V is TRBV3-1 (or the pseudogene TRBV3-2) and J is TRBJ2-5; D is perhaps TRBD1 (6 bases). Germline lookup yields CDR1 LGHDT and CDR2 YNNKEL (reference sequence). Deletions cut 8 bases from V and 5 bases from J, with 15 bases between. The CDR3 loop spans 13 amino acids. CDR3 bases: TGTGCCAGCCGACAGTCAAGGGGGGAGACCCAGTACTTC. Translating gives CASRQSRGETQYF.

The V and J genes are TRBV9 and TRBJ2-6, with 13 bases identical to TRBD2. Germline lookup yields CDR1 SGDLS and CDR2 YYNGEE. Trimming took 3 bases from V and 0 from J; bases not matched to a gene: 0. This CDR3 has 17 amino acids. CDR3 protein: CASSGLAGGSGANVLTF. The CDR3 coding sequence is TGTGCCAGCAGCGGACTAGCGGGGGGCTCTGGGGCCAACGTCCTGACTTTC.

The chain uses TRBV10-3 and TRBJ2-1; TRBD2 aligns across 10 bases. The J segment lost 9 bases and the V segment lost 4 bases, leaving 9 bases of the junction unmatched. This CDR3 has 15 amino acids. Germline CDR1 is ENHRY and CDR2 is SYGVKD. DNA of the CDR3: TGTGCCATCAGTGTAGCCCTAGCGGGAGAAGGTGAGCAGTTCTTC. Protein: CAISVALAGEGEQFF.

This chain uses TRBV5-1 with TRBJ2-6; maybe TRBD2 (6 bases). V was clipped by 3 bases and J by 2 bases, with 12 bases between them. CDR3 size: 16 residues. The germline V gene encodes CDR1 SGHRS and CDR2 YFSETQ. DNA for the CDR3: TGCGCCAGCAGCTCGTCTCGGGGGACTGGGGCCAACGTCCTGACTTTC. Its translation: CASSSSRGTGANVLTF.

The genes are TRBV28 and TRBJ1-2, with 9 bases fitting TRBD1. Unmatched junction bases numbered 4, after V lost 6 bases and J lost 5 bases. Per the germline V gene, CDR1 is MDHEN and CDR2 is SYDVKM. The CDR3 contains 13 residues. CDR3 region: CASSLDRGYGYTF. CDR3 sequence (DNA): TGTGCCAGCAGCCTCGACAGGGGGTATGGCTACACCTTC.

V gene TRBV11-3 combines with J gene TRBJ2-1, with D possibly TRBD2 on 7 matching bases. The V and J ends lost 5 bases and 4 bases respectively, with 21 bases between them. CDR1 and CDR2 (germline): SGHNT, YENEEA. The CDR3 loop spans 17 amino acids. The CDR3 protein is CASSPYSGLGGYNEQFF. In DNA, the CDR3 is TGTGCCAGCAGCCCGTATTCAGGACTAGGGGGATACAATGAGCAGTTCTTC. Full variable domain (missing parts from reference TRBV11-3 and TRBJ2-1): EAGVVQSPRYKIIEKKQPVAFWCNPISGHNTLYWYLQNLGQGPELLIRYENEEAVDDSQLPKDRFSAERLKGVDSTLKIQPAELGDSAVYLCASSPYSGLGGYNEQFFGPGTRLTVL.

CDR3 amino acids: CASSLGHNEQFF. In DNA form, the CDR3 reads TGTGCCAGCAGTTTGGGGCACAATGAGCAGTTCTTC. The rearrangement uses TRBV12-3 or TRBV12-4 and TRBJ2-1, with D possibly TRBD1 on 5 matching bases. The CDR3 is 12 residues long. Between the trimmed V and J ends, which lost 3 bases and 5 bases, there was a span of 5 bases.

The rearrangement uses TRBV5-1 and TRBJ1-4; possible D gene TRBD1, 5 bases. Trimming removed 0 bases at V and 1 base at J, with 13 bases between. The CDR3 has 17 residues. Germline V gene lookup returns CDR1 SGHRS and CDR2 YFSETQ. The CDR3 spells CASSLGSGLGTNEKLFF. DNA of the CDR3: TGCGCCAGCAGCTTGGGGTCAGGGCTGGGAACTAATGAAAAACTGTTTTTT.

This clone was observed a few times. The CDR3 nucleotides are TGTGCCAGCAGCTTATATCGGGGCTACGAGCAGTACTTC. Translating gives CASSLYRGYEQYF. This chain connects TRBV7-3 to TRBJ2-7, with a possible D match to TRBD2 (5 bases). CDR3 length: 13 amino acids. The germline CDR1 and CDR2 sequences are SGHTA and FQGTGA. Trimming pared 2 bases from V and 3 bases from J, leaving 8 bases between.

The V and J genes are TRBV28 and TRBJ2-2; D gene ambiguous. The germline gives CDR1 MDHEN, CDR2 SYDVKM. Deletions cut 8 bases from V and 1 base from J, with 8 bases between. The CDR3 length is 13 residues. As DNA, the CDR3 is TGTGCCAGCTATTACGGGAACACCGGGGAGCTGTTTTTT. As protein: CASYYGNTGELFF.

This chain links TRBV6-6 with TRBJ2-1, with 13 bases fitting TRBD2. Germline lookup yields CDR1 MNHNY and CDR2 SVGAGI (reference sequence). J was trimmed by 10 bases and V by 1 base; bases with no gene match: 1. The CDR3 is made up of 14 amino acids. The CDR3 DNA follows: TGTGCCAGCAGTTACTTGGGACTAGCGGGGGAGCAGTTCTTC. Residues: CASSYLGLAGEQFF.

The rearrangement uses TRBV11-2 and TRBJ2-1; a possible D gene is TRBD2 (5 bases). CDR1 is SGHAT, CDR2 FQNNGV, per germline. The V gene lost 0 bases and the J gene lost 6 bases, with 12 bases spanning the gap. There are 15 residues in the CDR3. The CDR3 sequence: CASSLDGRRANEQFF. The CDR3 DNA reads TGTGCCAGCAGCTTAGATGGGAGAAGGGCCAATGAGCAGTTCTTC.

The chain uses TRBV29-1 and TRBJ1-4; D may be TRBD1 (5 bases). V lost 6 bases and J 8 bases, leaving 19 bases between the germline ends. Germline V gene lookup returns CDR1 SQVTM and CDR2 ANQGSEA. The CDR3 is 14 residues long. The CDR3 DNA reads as TGCAGCGTCATGGGGCCGGTAATCGGGGAAAAACTGTTTTTT. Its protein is CSVMGPVIGEKLFF.

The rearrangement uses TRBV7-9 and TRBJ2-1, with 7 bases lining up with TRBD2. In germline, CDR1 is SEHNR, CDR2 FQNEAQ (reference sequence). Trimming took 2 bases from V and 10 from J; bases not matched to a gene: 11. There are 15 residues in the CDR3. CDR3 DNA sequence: TGTGCCAGCAGCTTAAACCGGGAGGTGCCTGGGGAGCAGTTCTTC. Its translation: CASSLNREVPGEQFF.

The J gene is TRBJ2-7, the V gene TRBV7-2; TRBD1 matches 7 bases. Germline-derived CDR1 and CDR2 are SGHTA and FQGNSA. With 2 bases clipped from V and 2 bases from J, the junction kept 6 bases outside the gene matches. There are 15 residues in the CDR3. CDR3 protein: CASSLLGTATYEQYF. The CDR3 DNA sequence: TGTGCCAGCAGCTTACTCGGGACAGCAACCTACGAGCAGTACTTC. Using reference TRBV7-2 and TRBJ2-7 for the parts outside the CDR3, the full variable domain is GAGVSQSPSNKVTEKGKDVELRCDPISGHTALYWYRQSLGQGLEFLIYFQGNSAPDKSGLPSDRFSAERTGGSVSTLTIQRTQQEDSAVYLCASSLLGTATYEQYFGPGTRLTVT.

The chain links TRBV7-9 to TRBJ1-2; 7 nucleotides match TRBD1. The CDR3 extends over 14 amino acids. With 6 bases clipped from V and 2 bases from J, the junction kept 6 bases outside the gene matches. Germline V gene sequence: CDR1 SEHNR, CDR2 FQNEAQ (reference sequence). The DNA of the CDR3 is TGTGCCAGCAGTCAGGGGGGCGCCAACTATGGCTACACCTTC. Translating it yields CASSQGGANYGYTF.

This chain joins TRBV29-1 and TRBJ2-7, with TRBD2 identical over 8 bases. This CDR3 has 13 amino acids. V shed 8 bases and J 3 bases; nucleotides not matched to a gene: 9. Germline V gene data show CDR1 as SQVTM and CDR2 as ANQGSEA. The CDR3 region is CSISGKLGYEQYF. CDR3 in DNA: TGCAGCATTAGCGGGAAACTTGGCTACGAGCAGTACTTC.

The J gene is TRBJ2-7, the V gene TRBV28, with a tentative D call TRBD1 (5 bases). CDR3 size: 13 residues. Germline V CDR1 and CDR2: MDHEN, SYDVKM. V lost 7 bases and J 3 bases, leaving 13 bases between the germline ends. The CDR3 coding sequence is TGTGCCAGCATCTCGCGACAGAACTACGAGCAGTACTTC. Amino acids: CASISRQNYEQYF.

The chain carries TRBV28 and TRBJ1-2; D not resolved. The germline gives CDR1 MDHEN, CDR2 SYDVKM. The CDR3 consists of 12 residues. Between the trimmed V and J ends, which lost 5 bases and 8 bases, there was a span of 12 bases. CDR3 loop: CASSAGNGGYTF. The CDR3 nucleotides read TGTGCCAGCAGTGCCGGGAATGGCGGCTACACCTTC.